The 29 T cell receptor beta chains presented below share a single source sample, sequenced in a study of cytomegalovirus exposure and HLA in healthy donors. Produced via immunoSEQ multiplex PCR; TCRdb's table is partial and in-frame only. The sample includes some 76,000 clones, 85% to 95% of them seen just once. Sequenced input: PBMCs. The receptor source for this set is a woman aged 18-29 years in good health and CMV-seronegative.

The V gene is TRBV30, the J gene TRBJ1-3, with 7 bases identical to TRBD1. This CDR3 region has 14 residues. CDR1 and CDR2 from the germline V gene are GTSNPN and SVGIG (reference sequence). With 2 bases clipped from V and 8 bases from J, the junction kept 9 bases outside the gene matches. CDR3 protein: CAWSLGQRGDTIYF. The CDR3 coding sequence is TGTGCCTGGAGTCTGGGACAGAGAGGGGACACCATATATTTT.

The gene calls are TRBV4-1 and TRBJ2-5; D gene uncertain. Trimming stripped 3 bases from V and 2 bases from J, with 4 bases between. Germline loops: CDR1 MGHRA, CDR2 YSYEKL. The CDR3 has 12 amino acids. CDR3: CASSHPQETQYF. CDR3 coding DNA: TGCGCCAGCAGCCACCCACAAGAGACCCAGTACTTC.

This clone was seen a handful of times. The gene calls are TRBV5-6 and TRBJ2-7; 9 nucleotides match TRBD2. Germline CDR1 SGHDT, CDR2 YYEEEE. Germline trimming cut 4 bases from V and 3 bases from J; bases unmatched to any gene: 5. The CDR3 extends over 14 amino acids. CDR3 residues: CASSKGLAIYEQYF. The CDR3 nucleotides read TGTGCCAGCAGCAAGGGACTAGCCATCTACGAGCAGTACTTC.

V usage is TRBV27 and J usage is TRBJ1-4; D gene ambiguous. The CDR3 extends over 14 amino acids. V was pared by 2 bases and J by 0 bases, with 4 bases between. The germline gives CDR1 MNHEY, CDR2 SMNVEV (reference sequence). The CDR3 sequence is CASSLTATNEKLFF. CDR3 DNA sequence: TGTGCCAGCAGTTTAACTGCAACTAATGAAAAACTGTTTTTT.

The rearrangement joins TRBV4-3 to TRBJ1-2; TRBD1 aligns across 7 bases. V lost 3 bases to trimming and J lost 4 bases; unmatched junction nucleotides: 5. The germline V gene has CDR1 LGHNA and CDR2 YSLEER. This CDR3 is built from 14 residues. In DNA, the CDR3 is TGCGCCAGCAGCCAGCTGGGACAGAGCTATGGCTACACCTTC. This translates into CASSQLGQSYGYTF.

The rearrangement links TRBV27 to TRBJ1-5; D uncertain. Germline values: CDR1 MNHEY, CDR2 SMNVEV (reference sequence). This CDR3 is built from 14 residues. V was shortened by 3 bases and J by 7 bases, with 13 bases between the two germline ends. CDR3 DNA sequence: TGTGCCAGCAGTTTGATGGCTGTCGGGCAGCCCCAGCATTTT. As protein: CASSLMAVGQPQHF.

This chain joins TRBV9 and TRBJ1-2, with 8 nucleotides matching TRBD1. CDR3 length: 19 residues. Germline CDR1 reads SGDLS; CDR2 reads YYNGEE. Germline trimming cut 5 bases from V and 8 bases from J; bases unmatched to any gene: 26. The CDR3 bases are TGTGCCAGCAGAAGTCCCGCCTGGGACAGGCAAAGACGTGGTTACGGCTACACCTTC. Protein product: CASRSPAWDRQRRGYGYTF.

The rearrangement joins TRBV7-3 to TRBJ2-7; TRBD2 matches at 11 bases. CDR3 length equals 17 residues. Unmatched junction bases numbered 12, after V lost 5 bases and J lost 3 bases. Germline CDR1 SGHTA, CDR2 FQGTGA. The CDR3 nucleotides are TGTGCCAGCAGCGAGGTTAGCGGGAGGGAAGATTTCTACGAGCAGTACTTC. Translating it yields CASSEVSGREDFYEQYF. Together with reference TRBV7-3 and TRBJ2-7, the CDR3 gives the full variable domain: GAGVSQTPSNKVTEKGKYVELRCDPISGHTALYWYRQSLGQGPEFLIYFQGTGAADDSGLPNDRFFAVRPEGSVSTLKIQRTERGDSAVYLCASSEVSGREDFYEQYFGPGTRLTVT.

The genes are TRBV15 and TRBJ2-1, with 11 positions matching TRBD2. The trim removed 0 bases at V and 10 bases at J, leaving 8 bases unmatched. This CDR3 is built from 16 residues. Germline loops: CDR1 LNHNV, CDR2 YYDKDF (reference sequence). CDR3 DNA: TGTGCCACCAGCAGAGATCTTTGGGGACTAGCGGACGAGCAGTTCTTC. Protein product: CATSRDLWGLADEQFF.

The chain combines TRBV28 with TRBJ2-5; weak D call: TRBD1 (5 bases). CDR1 and CDR2 (germline): MDHEN, SYDVKM. The V end lost 3 bases, the J end lost 4 bases, and 18 bases lay between the germline ends. The CDR3 contains 16 residues. The CDR3 is CASSLGQGLIRETQYF. CDR3 in DNA: TGTGCCAGCAGTTTGGGCCAGGGATTAATTCGAGAGACCCAGTACTTC.

This clone was counted once. This rearrangement joins TRBV30 to TRBJ2-1, with D possibly TRBD2 on 5 matching bases. CDR1 is GTSNPN and CDR2 is SVGIG in the germline V gene (reference sequence). The CDR3 has 11 amino acids. V lost 2 bases and J 7 bases, leaving 6 bases between the germline ends. CDR3 region: CAWSRENEQFF. The DNA for the CDR3 is TGTGCCTGGAGTCGGGAAAATGAGCAGTTCTTC.

The chain recombines TRBV5-1 with TRBJ2-1; the D is unclear. Germline loops: CDR1 SGHRS, CDR2 YFSETQ. The CDR3 is 13 residues long. Trimming cost V 2 bases and J 5 bases, with 8 bases left between them. CDR3 DNA sequence: TGCGCCAGCAGCTTTGACGGAGACAATGAGCAGTTCTTC. This gives the protein CASSFDGDNEQFF.

This clone appeared a few times. J is TRBJ2-2 and V is TRBV27; tentatively, D is TRBD2 (6 bases). CDR1 is MNHEY and CDR2 is SMNVEV in the germline V gene (reference sequence). The CDR3 covers 15 residues. The V and J ends lost 2 bases and 1 base respectively, with 8 bases between them. DNA of the CDR3: TGTGCCAGCAGTTTAGCGGGGTTGAACACCGGGGAGCTGTTTTTT. As protein: CASSLAGLNTGELFF.

This chain joins TRBV9 and TRBJ1-4, with unresolved D. Germline V gene sequence: CDR1 SGDLS, CDR2 YYNGEE. V shed 0 bases and J shed 8 bases, with 8 bases lying between them. The CDR3 consists of 13 residues. The CDR3 DNA reads as TGTGCCAGCAGCGTAGCAGGAGGGGAAAAACTGTTTTTT. Protein: CASSVAGGEKLFF.

The rearrangement joins TRBV6-4 to TRBJ2-1; perhaps D is TRBD1 or TRBD2 (5 bases each). Deletions cut 10 bases from V and 8 bases from J, with 18 bases between. Germline-derived CDR1 and CDR2 are MRHNA and SNTAGT. The CDR3 totals 13 residues. This CDR3 is CATRDGPQDEQFF. Here the CDR3 DNA reads TGTGCCACCAGGGACGGACCACAGGATGAGCAGTTCTTC.

V and J are TRBV2 and TRBJ2-1; 9 positions match TRBD2. CDR1 and CDR2 from the germline V gene are SNHLY and FYNNEI. V trimming: 6 bases; J trimming: 6 bases; junction bases outside the gene matches: 12. This CDR3 has 16 amino acids. The CDR3 loop reads CASSLIAGVFFNEQFF. In nucleotides, the CDR3 is TGTGCCAGCAGCCTTATAGCGGGAGTTTTCTTCAATGAGCAGTTCTTC.

The chain links TRBV27 to TRBJ1-1; a weak D match, TRBD1 (6 bases). The germline V and J ends were trimmed by 1 base and 5 bases, with 11 bases remaining between them. Germline CDR1 reads MNHEY; CDR2 reads SMNVEV (reference sequence). The length of the CDR3 is 14 residues. CDR3 sequence (DNA): TGTGCCAGCAGTTTATTTGGGCAGGGGACTGAAGCTTTCTTT. The encoded protein is CASSLFGQGTEAFF.

The V gene is TRBV11-3, the J gene TRBJ2-1; the match to TRBD2 covers 7 bases. The CDR3 is made up of 16 amino acids. Trimming removed 0 bases from V and 8 bases from J; junction bases left unmatched: 10. Germline V gives CDR1 SGHNT, CDR2 YENEEA. This chain's CDR3 is CASSLEGTNNIHEQFF. The CDR3 DNA reads TGTGCCAGCAGCTTAGAGGGGACTAATAACATCCATGAGCAGTTCTTC.

The chain uses TRBV5-4 and TRBJ2-1; TRBD1 matches at 7 bases. The V gene's germline CDR1 is SGHNT and CDR2 YYREEE (reference sequence). The CDR3 is made up of 16 amino acids. V lost 1 base, J lost 0 bases, and 4 bases stayed unmatched. DNA for the CDR3: TGTGCCAGCAGCTTGCCGGACAGGTACTCCTACAATGAGCAGTTCTTC. Protein: CASSLPDRYSYNEQFF.

The chain carries TRBV28 and TRBJ2-3; 9 positions agree with TRBD1. Germline CDR1 is MDHEN and CDR2 is SYDVKM. V shed 3 bases and J 8 bases; nucleotides not matched to a gene: 3. CDR3 length: 13 amino acids. The DNA for the CDR3 is TGTGCCAGCAGTTTCATACAGGGGGCTACGCAGTATTTT. This encodes CASSFIQGATQYF.

The chain uses TRBV7-9 and TRBJ2-5; D perhaps matches TRBD2 (7 bases). Germline V gene sequence: CDR1 SEHNR, CDR2 FQNEAQ (reference sequence). The V end was cut by 1 base, the J end by 4 bases, with 16 bases between. The length of the CDR3 is 16 residues. The CDR3 loop is CASSLDRGAGSETQYF. The DNA of the CDR3 is TGTGCCAGCAGCTTAGATCGGGGGGCCGGGTCAGAGACCCAGTACTTC. Full variable domain (outside the CDR3, taken from reference TRBV7-9 and TRBJ2-5): DTGVSQNPRHKITKRGQNVTFRCDPISEHNRLYWYRQTLGQGPEFLTYFQNEAQLEKSRLLSDRFSAERPKGSFSTLEIQRTEQGDSAMYLCASSLDRGAGSETQYFGPGTRLLVL.

The V gene is TRBV10-3, the J gene TRBJ2-7, with D perhaps TRBD2 (5 bases). Trimming removed 3 bases from V and 5 bases from J, with 14 bases in between. The CDR3 has 14 residues. Germline V CDR1 and CDR2: ENHRY, SYGVKD. The CDR3 DNA is TGTGCCATCAGTGAAGGACGGACTGACAACGAGCAGTACTTC. Translation gives CAISEGRTDNEQYF.

This rearrangement joins TRBV27 to TRBJ1-1; D is uncertain. Per germline, CDR1 MNHEY and CDR2 SMNVEV (reference sequence). This CDR3 contains 13 residues. V lost 4 bases and J 2 bases, leaving 8 bases between the germline ends. The CDR3 DNA follows: TGTGCCAGCAGTTCGAGTACCAACACTGAAGCTTTCTTT. As protein: CASSSSTNTEAFF.

This chain links TRBV29-1 with TRBJ2-7, with TRBD1 matching over 10 bases. J was trimmed by 5 bases and V by 2 bases; bases with no gene match: 3. CDR1 and CDR2 from the germline V gene are SQVTM and ANQGSEA. CDR3 length: 13 amino acids. CDR3 protein: CSVERTGGNEQYF. The CDR3 nucleotides are TGCAGCGTTGAAAGGACAGGGGGAAACGAGCAGTACTTC.

CDR3 nucleotide sequence: TGTGCCAGCTCCCTGGCGGGCTCCTACAATGAGCAGTTCTTC. Encoded protein: CASSLAGSYNEQFF. This chain links TRBV5-5 with TRBJ2-1, with D tentatively TRBD2 (5 bases). Germline loops: CDR1 SGHKS, CDR2 YYEKEE (reference sequence). The CDR3 length is 14 residues. V was shortened by 7 bases and J by 0 bases, with 11 bases between the two germline ends.

This sequence joins TRBV6-1 and TRBJ1-5; TRBD1 agrees at 10 bases. The germline V gene encodes CDR1 MNHNS and CDR2 SASEGT. With 1 base clipped from V and 4 bases from J, the junction kept 4 bases outside the gene matches. CDR3 length equals 16 residues. The CDR3 nucleotides are TGTGCCAGCAGTGAAGAGGGACAGGGGCGGAATCAGCCCCAGCATTTT. Translating it yields CASSEEGQGRNQPQHF.

The chain recombines TRBV14 with TRBJ2-1; possibly TRBD2 for D (6 bases). Trimming pared 3 bases from V and 6 bases from J, leaving 15 bases between. The CDR3 sequence is 15 residues long. The germline CDR1 and CDR2 sequences are SGHDN and FVKESK. CDR3 sequence (DNA): TGTGCCAGCAGCCACGCCGGGACTCTTAGCAATGAGCAGTTCTTC. Residues: CASSHAGTLSNEQFF.

The chain uses TRBV7-9 and TRBJ2-5; D may be TRBD1 (5 bases). The CDR3 has 16 amino acids. V dropped 5 bases and J dropped 3 bases, with 19 bases sitting between them. CDR1 SEHNR and CDR2 FQNEAQ come from the germline V gene (reference sequence). For the CDR3, the DNA is TGTGCCAGCAGCCCTGGAATTGGGGCAGAAGAAGAGACCCAGTACTTC. Translating gives CASSPGIGAEEETQYF.

This chain connects TRBV7-6 to TRBJ2-7, with TRBD2 identical over 8 bases. V gave up 2 bases and J gave up 4 bases; unmatched junction bases: 13. This CDR3 comprises 17 residues. CDR1 is SGHVS and CDR2 is FNYEAQ in the germline V gene. The CDR3 DNA reads as TGTGCCAGCAGCTTATATAGTGACGGGAGGGCCGCATACGAGCAGTACTTC. Translation gives CASSLYSDGRAAYEQYF.